This T cell receptor (beta chain) derives from a study of T cells in Graves' hyperthyroidism and ophthalmopathy. Researchers amplified the TCR beta CDR3 regions from RNA transcripts. RT-PCR in the first round (using the HTBI primer set) targeted the TCR CDR3. TCRdb re-called the multiplex PCR reads with MiXCR, one entry per CDR3 protein. This repertoire shows fewer than 400,000 distinct CDR3 sequences, around a quarter found once; its top ten account for about 73%. Germline CDR1 is MNHNS and CDR2 is SASEGT. Trimming pared 5 bases from V and 7 bases from J, leaving 18 bases between. CDR3 length: 14 amino acids.

This clonotype was sampled from a man over 45 with Graves' hyperthyroidism. Specimen: blood. The chain combines TRBV6-1 with TRBJ2-7; D is perhaps TRBD1 or TRBD2 (6 bases each). The CDR3 nucleotides read TGTGCCAGCAGTTTCGGTAGGGGGGACGAAGAGCAGTACTTC. Its protein is CASSFGRGDEEQYF.